These 31 T cell receptor beta chains share one sample of origin, sequenced in a study of T cells in Graves' hyperthyroidism and ophthalmopathy. The CDR3 regions of TCR beta were amplified from RNA transcripts. TCR CDR3 underwent first-round RT-PCR with the HTBI primer set. TCRdb redid the calling of the multiplex PCR reads with MiXCR, one entry per CDR3 protein. The data show about 640,000 distinct CDR3 sequences, roughly 20% seen once. The material sequenced was blood. These receptors were taken from a man aged 30 to 45 with Graves' ophthalmopathy.

This clonotype has just a few counts. The chain combines TRBV5-1 with TRBJ2-1, with 12 bases aligning to TRBD2. Germline CDR1 is SGHRS and CDR2 is YFSETQ. The CDR3 spans 17 residues. V gave up 0 bases and J gave up 8 bases; unmatched junction bases: 9. The CDR3 here is CASSLEASGRAKDEQFF. CDR3 nucleotides: TGCGCCAGCAGCTTGGAAGCTAGCGGGAGGGCCAAGGATGAGCAGTTCTTC.

This clonotype has just a few counts. The V call is TRBV6-1, the J call TRBJ1-2; 8 nucleotides match TRBD1. Germline V lookup: CDR1 MNHNS, CDR2 SASEGT. With 6 bases clipped from V and 2 bases from J, the junction kept 11 bases outside the gene matches. There are 16 residues in the CDR3. The CDR3 region has the DNA TGTGCCAGCAGCCCCAGAGGACAGGGAACCAACTATGGCTACACCTTC. Amino acids: CASSPRGQGTNYGYTF.

The V gene is TRBV19, the J gene TRBJ2-7; 8 bases are a match to TRBD1. The V segment lost 5 bases and the J segment 5 bases; nucleotides outside the gene matches: 11. The CDR3 is made up of 15 amino acids. Looked up from germline, CDR1 is LNHDA and CDR2 is SQIVND (reference sequence). The CDR3 sequence is CASSPRQGIMNEQYF. DNA of the CDR3: TGTGCCAGTAGTCCCCGACAGGGGATAATGAACGAGCAGTACTTC. Together with reference TRBV19 and TRBJ2-7, the CDR3 gives the full variable domain: DGGITQSPKYLFRKEGQNVTLSCEQNLNHDAMYWYRQDPGQGLRLIYYSQIVNDFQKGDIAEGYSVSREKKESFPLTVTSAQKNPTAFYLCASSPRQGIMNEQYFGPGTRLTVT.

This clonotype was detected ten times or more. The J gene is TRBJ2-2, the V gene TRBV2; the match to TRBD2 covers 9 bases. This CDR3 contains 15 residues. Germline V gives CDR1 SNHLY, CDR2 FYNNEI. The V segment lost 4 bases and the J segment 2 bases; nucleotides outside the gene matches: 2. The CDR3 DNA sequence: TGTGCCAGCAGTGTACTAGCGGGTAACACCGGGGAGCTGTTTTTT. This encodes CASSVLAGNTGELFF.

This clonotype was counted ten times or more. This chain joins TRBV2 and TRBJ2-5; unclear D gene. CDR3 length: 13 residues. Trimming removed 6 bases from V and 5 bases from J, with 13 bases in between. CDR1 SNHLY and CDR2 FYNNEI come from the germline V gene. CDR3 region: CASRGKDWETQYF. CDR3 DNA: TGTGCCAGCAGGGGGAAGGATTGGGAGACCCAGTACTTC. The whole variable domain, filled in from reference TRBV2 and TRBJ2-5, reads EPEVTQTPSHQVTQMGQEVILRCVPISNHLYFYWYRQILGQKVEFLVSFYNNEISEKSEIFDDQFSVERPDGSNFTLKIRSTKLEDSAMYFCASRGKDWETQYFGPGTRLLVL.

The rearrangement joins TRBV5-1 to TRBJ2-1; D remains unclear. The V end was cut by 0 bases, the J end by 6 bases, with 13 bases between. This CDR3 spans 15 amino acids. The germline gives CDR1 SGHRS, CDR2 YFSETQ. Here the CDR3 reads CASSLVARLLNEQFF. In DNA form, the CDR3 reads TGCGCCAGCAGCTTGGTCGCTCGCCTTCTCAATGAGCAGTTCTTC.

The chain links TRBV20-1 to TRBJ2-1; TRBD1 is a possible D gene (6 bases). The germline V gene has CDR1 DFQATT and CDR2 SNEGSKA (reference sequence). Trimming took off 1 base at V and 0 bases at J, with 10 bases between the two ends. There are 15 residues in the CDR3. CDR3 bases: TGCAGTGCTAGAGGACAGGTAAACTCCTACAATGAGCAGTTCTTC. It codes for CSARGQVNSYNEQFF.

The chain employs TRBV9 and TRBJ2-6; D is uncertain. The CDR3 is 18 amino acids. Germline V gene data show CDR1 as SGDLS and CDR2 as YYNGEE. Between the trimmed V and J ends, which lost 0 bases and 0 bases, there was a span of 13 bases. The CDR3: CASSVATDRDSGANVLTF. CDR3 bases: TGTGCCAGCAGCGTAGCTACCGATAGAGACTCTGGGGCCAACGTCCTGACTTTC.

The chain links TRBV4-1 to TRBJ2-7; D call uncertain. Deletions cut 0 bases from V and 2 bases from J, with 8 bases between. The CDR3 length is 14 residues. Germline CDR1 reads MGHRA; CDR2 reads YSYEKL. The CDR3 bases are TGCGCCAGCAGCCAAGACCACATTGCCTACGAGCAGTACTTC. Its translation is CASSQDHIAYEQYF.

This clonotype was recorded many times. The chain has TRBV5-1 and TRBJ2-7; 11 bases match TRBD2. With V trimmed by 1 base and J by 2 bases, 5 bases remained unmatched. Germline CDR1 reads SGHRS; CDR2 reads YFSETQ. This CDR3 has 16 amino acids. The chain's CDR3 is CASSLPGTSGTYEQYF. The CDR3 DNA follows: TGCGCCAGCAGCTTGCCTGGGACTAGCGGTACCTACGAGCAGTACTTC.

V gene TRBV28 combines with J gene TRBJ2-1; the D call may be TRBD1 or TRBD2 (7 bases each). CDR3 length: 16 amino acids. The germline CDR1 and CDR2 sequences are MDHEN and SYDVKM. V lost 7 bases and J lost 0, with 16 bases in between. In DNA form, the CDR3 reads TGTGCCAGCACCTCAGGGGGGGCCGGCTCCTACAATGAGCAGTTCTTC. Translating it yields CASTSGGAGSYNEQFF.

This clonotype occurred a few times. The J gene is TRBJ2-1, the V gene TRBV7-9, with 9 bases lining up with TRBD1. The ends lost 5 bases at V and 4 bases at J; junction bases unmatched: 6. From germline, CDR1 is SEHNR and CDR2 FQNEAQ (reference sequence). The CDR3 is 15 amino acids. CDR3 protein: CASSTGTGLYNEQFF. The CDR3 region has the DNA TGTGCCAGCAGCACCGGGACAGGGTTATACAATGAGCAGTTCTTC.

The sample holds many counts of this clonotype. V usage is TRBV20-1 and J usage is TRBJ2-3; D uncertain. The V end lost 0 bases, the J end lost 3 bases, and 19 bases lay between the germline ends. The CDR3 runs 17 residues. Germline-derived CDR1 and CDR2 are DFQATT and SNEGSKA (reference sequence). CDR3 loop: CSARDPTRAFVTDTQYF. In DNA form, the CDR3 reads TGCAGTGCTAGAGATCCGACACGGGCATTCGTGACAGATACGCAGTATTTT.

J is TRBJ2-3 and V is TRBV6-4; 8 bases align to TRBD1. Germline V gene lookup returns CDR1 MRHNA and CDR2 SNTAGT. This CDR3 region has 15 residues. Trimming took 5 bases from V and 4 from J; bases not matched to a gene: 8. For the CDR3, the DNA is TGTGCCAGCAGTAGAGGGACAGGAGGTCCAGATACGCAGTATTTT. Translated, it gives CASSRGTGGPDTQYF.

This clonotype was observed at least ten times. The CDR3 coding sequence is TGTGCCTGGAGTCAGACTAGCGGTGAGACCCAGTACTTC. The encoded protein is CAWSQTSGETQYF. This chain connects TRBV30 to TRBJ2-5, with 9 positions matching TRBD2. Losses at the gene ends were 2 bases for V and 5 bases for J; bases not matched to a gene: 3. Germline assignment: CDR1 GTSNPN and CDR2 SVGIG (reference sequence). This CDR3 spans 13 amino acids.

This clonotype occurred many times. The V and J genes are TRBV28 and TRBJ2-1, with TRBD1 matching 7 bases. V lost 4 bases and J lost 1; bases outside the gene matches: 7. Per the germline V gene, CDR1 is MDHEN and CDR2 is SYDVKM. This CDR3 is built from 16 residues. CDR3 protein: CASSYRGPESYNEQFF. The DNA for the CDR3 is TGTGCCAGCAGTTACAGGGGTCCGGAATCCTACAATGAGCAGTTCTTC.

At least ten counts were recorded for this clonotype. The chain recombines TRBV3-1 with TRBJ2-1; D not certain. This CDR3 is 16 amino acids long. The germline gives CDR1 LGHDT, CDR2 YNNKEL (reference sequence). V lost 0 bases and J 2 bases, leaving 11 bases between the germline ends. The CDR3: CASSQDLGTTYNEQFF. The CDR3 DNA follows: TGTGCCAGCAGCCAAGATTTGGGTACAACCTACAATGAGCAGTTCTTC.

J is TRBJ2-5 and V is TRBV5-4; the D gene is possibly TRBD1 (5 bases). Trimming left V 0 bases short and J 1 base short, with 13 bases between. Per germline, CDR1 SGHNT and CDR2 YYREEE (reference sequence). The CDR3 consists of 16 residues. Written as DNA, the CDR3 is TGTGCCAGCAGCTTGGCCGGACGACAGACCCAAGAGACCCAGTACTTC. This gives the protein CASSLAGRQTQETQYF.

This clonotype was seen repeatedly, ten times or more. V and J are TRBV3-1 and TRBJ1-1; weak D call: TRBD1 (5 bases). Deletions cut 4 bases from V and 1 base from J, with 10 bases between. Germline V gene sequence: CDR1 LGHDT, CDR2 YNNKEL (reference sequence). This CDR3 contains 14 residues. CDR3 nucleotide sequence: TGTGCCAGCAGCCCCGGGGGGGGGAACACTGAAGCTTTCTTT. Its protein is CASSPGGGNTEAFF. Looking up the rest from reference TRBV3-1 and TRBJ1-1 gives the full variable domain: DTAVSQTPKYLVTQMGNDKSIKCEQNLGHDTMYWYKQDSKKFLKIMFSYNNKELIINETVPNRFSPKSPDKAHLNLHINSLELGDSAVYFCASSPGGGNTEAFFGQGTRLTVV.

This clonotype has at least ten counts. V is TRBV11-2 and J is TRBJ2-7; 13 bases align to TRBD2. The CDR3 has 19 amino acids. Trimming took 2 bases from V and 5 from J; bases not matched to a gene: 15. Germline V gene sequence: CDR1 SGHAT, CDR2 FQNNGV. This CDR3 is CASSLRRAGLAGVSDEQYF. The CDR3 DNA reads TGTGCCAGCAGCTTAAGGAGAGCCGGACTAGCGGGAGTCAGTGACGAGCAGTACTTC.

This chain links TRBV7-9 with TRBJ2-1; TRBD2 agrees at 9 bases. CDR3 length equals 13 residues. From germline, CDR1 is SEHNR and CDR2 FQNEAQ (reference sequence). The junction had 3 bases not matched to a gene; V was cut back by 3 bases and J by 9 bases. The CDR3 spells CASSFSGSAEQFF. For the CDR3, the DNA is TGTGCCAGCAGCTTTAGCGGGAGTGCTGAGCAGTTCTTC.

This chain uses TRBV9 with TRBJ2-7; D may be TRBD2 (6 bases). The CDR3 extends over 15 amino acids. The V gene lost 4 bases and the J gene lost 3 bases, with 17 bases spanning the gap. Germline loops: CDR1 SGDLS, CDR2 YYNGEE. The CDR3 coding sequence is TGTGCCAGCAGCCCCCGGGACTCACCGCACTACGAGCAGTACTTC. It codes for CASSPRDSPHYEQYF.

On this clonotype: A read error may produce the germline difference seen at one junction end. The chain uses TRBV30 and TRBJ2-1, with D perhaps TRBD2 (6 bases). The CDR3 totals 15 residues. Germline CDR1 and CDR2: GTSNPN and SVGIG (reference sequence). CDR3 nucleotide sequence: TGTGCCTGGAGGGGCGAGCGGGTAGTCTACAATGGGCAGTTCTTC. Its translation: CAWRGERVVYNGQFF.

In this sample, this clonotype turned up a few times. The chain joins TRBV10-3 to TRBJ2-3; D perhaps matches TRBD1 (6 bases). Per germline, CDR1 ENHRY and CDR2 SYGVKD. CDR3 length: 16 residues. Trimming removed 7 bases from V and 0 bases from J, with 17 bases in between. The DNA of the CDR3 is TGTGCCATCACCGCGACTGCCACAGGGAGCACAGATACGCAGTATTTT. It yields the protein CAITATATGSTDTQYF.

The rearrangement links TRBV12-3 or TRBV12-4 to TRBJ1-3; D is unclear. The CDR3 spans 15 residues. Trimming took 2 bases from V and 3 from J, leaving 11 bases between them. In DNA form, the CDR3 reads TGTGCCAGCAGTTTACGGGAGTCGAGTGGAAACACCATATATTTT. Its translation: CASSLRESSGNTIYF.

This clonotype has just a few counts. The rearrangement links TRBV5-1 to TRBJ2-1; 8 bases are a match to TRBD1. CDR1 and CDR2 (germline): SGHRS, YFSETQ. The CDR3 has 16 residues. The ends lost 0 bases at V and 8 bases at J; junction bases unmatched: 10. Written as DNA, the CDR3 is TGCGCCAGCAGCTTGGAGGGAGCCAGGGGGCAGGATGAGCAGTTCTTC. Translated: CASSLEGARGQDEQFF.

Ten or more counts support this clonotype. This rearrangement joins TRBV27 to TRBJ2-1, with 7 bases aligning to TRBD2. V shed 1 base, J shed 6 bases, and the junction held 9 bases outside the gene matches. In germline, CDR1 is MNHEY, CDR2 SMNVEV (reference sequence). This CDR3 has 16 amino acids. CDR3 protein: CASSLFSGRAGNEQFF. In DNA form, the CDR3 reads TGTGCCAGCAGTTTATTCAGTGGGAGGGCCGGCAATGAGCAGTTCTTC.

This clonotype appeared once. The chain carries TRBV4-1 and TRBJ1-2; D may be TRBD1 (5 bases). Germline V gene lookup returns CDR1 MGHRA and CDR2 YSYEKL. Trimming removed 3 bases from V and 7 bases from J, with 18 bases in between. The CDR3 loop spans 15 amino acids. The CDR3 loop reads CASSHPGGAGSGYTF. The CDR3 coding sequence is TGCGCCAGCAGCCATCCTGGAGGGGCAGGGAGTGGCTACACCTTC.

This clonotype turned up a few times. The chain links TRBV2 to TRBJ1-5; TRBD1 matches 9 bases. Germline loops: CDR1 SNHLY, CDR2 FYNNEI. The CDR3 totals 15 residues. V trimming: 4 bases; J trimming: 4 bases; junction bases outside the gene matches: 5. The CDR3 region is CASSAGQGRNQPQHF. The DNA of the CDR3 is TGTGCCAGCAGTGCAGGACAGGGGAGAAATCAGCCCCAGCATTTT.

The J gene is TRBJ2-7, the V gene TRBV14, with 9 bases that match TRBD1. V was clipped by 0 bases and J by 6 bases; unmatched bases: 9. Germline V gene lookup returns CDR1 SGHDN and CDR2 FVKESK. CDR3 size: 16 residues. CDR3 amino acids: CASSQERSGQGSEQYF. The CDR3 DNA reads as TGTGCCAGCAGCCAAGAAAGGTCGGGACAGGGCTCCGAGCAGTACTTC.

There are a few counts of this clonotype. This chain links TRBV20-1 with TRBJ2-7, with D possibly matching TRBD2 (6 bases). The CDR3 extends over 14 amino acids. Germline loops: CDR1 DFQATT, CDR2 SNEGSKA (reference sequence). V lost 3 bases to trimming and J lost 2 bases, with 14 bases between them. The CDR3 spells CSASGVSGTYEQYF. In DNA form, the CDR3 reads TGCAGTGCTAGTGGGGTTAGCGGTACCTACGAGCAGTACTTC.